The clone carrying this T cell receptor (beta chain) was observed a few times. Its antigen is unidentified. This entry comes from a study of Graves' ophthalmopathy and Graves' hyperthyroidism. Study-level findings and limits: Ophthalmopathy cases were distinguished from stable hyperthyroidism by a 13-signature model, reaching 87.88% sensitivity and 81.08% specificity. The model reached 70% to 71% sensitivity and about 72% specificity for predicting ophthalmopathy progression.

The CDR3 has 13 amino acids. V lost 6 bases and J lost 7; bases outside the gene matches: 8. The V gene's germline CDR1 is SGHTA and CDR2 FQGNSA. Among the hyperthyroidism patients, all were newly diagnosed, aged 18 to 65, with under 2 months' duration. Amplified material comprised TCR beta CDR3 regions derived from RNA transcripts. HTBI-primed RT-PCR formed the first round, and a multiplex PCR formed the second. TCRdb redid the calling of the multiplex PCR reads with MiXCR, one entry per CDR3 protein. The data show 680,000 or so distinct CDR3 sequences, 20% to 25% seen once. The sample comprised peripheral blood. V gene TRBV7-2 combines with J gene TRBJ1-1; 7 bases map to TRBD1. The TCR sequence derives from a woman aged 18-29 years with stable Graves' hyperthyroidism. Some clones in this sample may be carry-over from other donors' samples. The CDR3 protein is CASSTGARGEAFF. CDR3 nucleotides: TGTGCCAGCAGTACAGGGGCCCGCGGTGAAGCTTTCTTT.